In this sample, the clone carrying this T cell receptor beta chain turned up many times. TCRdb independently ran MiXCR on the 5' RACE reads; one entry per CDR3 protein. The profile covers 35,000 to 50,000 distinct CDR3 sequences, with 2.5% to 3.5% appearing a single time and around 36% taken by the ten largest. Documented time point: sample taken at primary tumor resection. These data come from a study of spatial heterogeneity in lung cancer. The CDR3 loop spans 14 amino acids. Trimming removed 1 base at V and 2 bases at J, with 7 bases between. The V gene's germline CDR1 is SGHAT and CDR2 FQNNGV. The material sequenced was normal lung tissue next to the tumor, taken at surgery. The receptor comes from a male donor with early-stage non-small cell lung cancer. This sequence joins TRBV11-2 and TRBJ2-3; the D is unclear. This CDR3 is CASSLVRFTDTQYF. CDR3 DNA sequence: TGTGCCAGCAGCTTAGTTAGATTCACAGATACGCAGTATTTT.